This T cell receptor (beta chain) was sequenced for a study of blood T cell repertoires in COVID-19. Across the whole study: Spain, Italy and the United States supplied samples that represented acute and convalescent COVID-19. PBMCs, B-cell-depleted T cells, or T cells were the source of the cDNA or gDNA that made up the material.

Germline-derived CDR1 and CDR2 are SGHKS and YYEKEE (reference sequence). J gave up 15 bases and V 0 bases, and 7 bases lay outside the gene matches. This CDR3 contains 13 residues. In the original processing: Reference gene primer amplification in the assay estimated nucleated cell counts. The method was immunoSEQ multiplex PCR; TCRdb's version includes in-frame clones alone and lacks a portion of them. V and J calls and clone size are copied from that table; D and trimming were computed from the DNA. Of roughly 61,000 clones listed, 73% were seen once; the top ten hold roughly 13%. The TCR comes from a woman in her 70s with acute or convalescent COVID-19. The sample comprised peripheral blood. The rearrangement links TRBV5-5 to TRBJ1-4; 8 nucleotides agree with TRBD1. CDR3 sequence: CASSLARGREVFF. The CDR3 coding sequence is TGTGCCAGCAGCTTGGCCAGGGGGCGAGAGGTGTTTTTT. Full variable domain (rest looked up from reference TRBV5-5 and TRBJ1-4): DAGVTQSPTHLIKTRGQQVTLRCSPISGHKSVSWYQQVLGQGPQFIFQYYEKEERGRGNFPDRFSARQFPNYSSELNVNALLLGDSALYLCASSLARGREVFFGSGTQLSVL.